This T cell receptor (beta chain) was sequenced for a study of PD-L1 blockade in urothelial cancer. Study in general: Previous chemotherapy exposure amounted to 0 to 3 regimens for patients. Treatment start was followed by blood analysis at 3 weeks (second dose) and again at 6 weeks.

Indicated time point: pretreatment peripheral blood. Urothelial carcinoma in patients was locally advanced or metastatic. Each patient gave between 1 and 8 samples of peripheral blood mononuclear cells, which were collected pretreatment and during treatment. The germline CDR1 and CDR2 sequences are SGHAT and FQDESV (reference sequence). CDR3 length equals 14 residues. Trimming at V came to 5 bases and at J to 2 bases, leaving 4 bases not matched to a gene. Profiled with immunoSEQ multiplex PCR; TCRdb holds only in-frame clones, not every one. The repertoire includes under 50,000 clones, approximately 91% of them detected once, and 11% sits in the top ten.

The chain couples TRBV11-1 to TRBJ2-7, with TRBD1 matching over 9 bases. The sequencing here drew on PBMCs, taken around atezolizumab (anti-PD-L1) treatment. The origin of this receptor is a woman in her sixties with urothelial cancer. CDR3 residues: CASSPRDRAYEQYF. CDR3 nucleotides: TGTGCCAGCAGCCCCCGGGACAGGGCCTACGAGCAGTACTTC.